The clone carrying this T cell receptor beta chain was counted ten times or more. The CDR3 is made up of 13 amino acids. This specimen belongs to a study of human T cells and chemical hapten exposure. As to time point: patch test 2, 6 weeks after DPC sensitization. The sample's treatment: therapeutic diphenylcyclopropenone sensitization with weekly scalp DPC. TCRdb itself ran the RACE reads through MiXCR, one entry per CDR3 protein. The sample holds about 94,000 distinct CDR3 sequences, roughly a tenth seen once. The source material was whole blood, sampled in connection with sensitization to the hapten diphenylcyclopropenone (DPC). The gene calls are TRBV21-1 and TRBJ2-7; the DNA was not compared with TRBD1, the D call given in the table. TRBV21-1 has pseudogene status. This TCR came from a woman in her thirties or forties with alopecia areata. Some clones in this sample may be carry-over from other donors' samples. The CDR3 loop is CARNQGDPYEQYF. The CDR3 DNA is TGTGCCAGGAACCAGGGGGACCCTTACGAGCAGTACTTC.